This T cell receptor beta chain comes out of a study of control samples from healthy donors and cancer patients. CDR1 MNHEY and CDR2 SVGAGI come from the germline V gene. Deletions cut 6 bases from V and 1 base from J, with 13 bases between. This CDR3 is 15 amino acids long. The table came from immunoSEQ multiplex PCR; TCRdb's copy has only in-frame clones and leaves some out. The data contain about 410,000 clones, 90% of them singletons. The specimen sequenced was PBMCs. The chain links TRBV6-5 to TRBJ1-5; D remains unclear. This sequence was found in a man in his forties or fifties with head and neck cancer. CDR3 residues: CASRLLVGSNQPQHF. For the CDR3, the DNA is TGTGCCAGCAGACTTTTGGTTGGAAGCAATCAGCCCCAGCATTTT.